These T cell receptor beta chains were read from a single sample in a study of CD8+ T cells in alopecia areata. The data were produced by immunoSEQ multiplex PCR, yet TCRdb's version contains in-frame clones alone and is incomplete. There are roughly 64,000 clones in the sample; around 44% occur only once, and approximately 50% lies in the top ten. Input material: NKG2D-low CD8+ T cells sorted from blood. These receptors came from a human donor with alopecia areata. Each CDR3 is given with its conserved first and last residue. Fields, in order: J gene, CDR3 length, D gene, clone size, V gene, CDR3 DNA, CDR3 protein. D genes are given only for firm matches. Rows give clone size only sometimes, using once, few, many, or a class for an expanded clone.

J gene: TRBJ2-3
CDR3 length: 14
D gene: NA
clone size: NA
V gene: TRBV6-5
CDR3 DNA: TGTGCCAGCAGCTACACCCACGGCCGGGATACGCAGTATTTT
CDR3 protein: CASSYTHGRDTQYF

J gene: TRBJ2-1
CDR3 length: 12
D gene: NA
clone size: NA
V gene: TRBV6-1
CDR3 DNA: TGTGCCAGCACCGAAGTAGGGTCTGAGCAGTTCTTC
CDR3 protein: CASTEVGSEQFF

J gene: TRBJ2-1
CDR3 length: 14
D gene: NA
clone size: NA
V gene: TRBV14
CDR3 DNA: TGTGCCAGCAGCTGGCGGGGCTCCTACAATGAGCAGTTCTTC
CDR3 protein: CASSWRGSYNEQFF

J gene: TRBJ2-1
CDR3 length: 20
D gene: TRBD1
clone size: NA
V gene: TRBV4-2
CDR3 DNA: TGTGCCAGCAGCTCCCCTCCGTTCAGTGTCTTGGGGACAGGGTACAATGAGCAGTTCTTC
CDR3 protein: CASSSPPFSVLGTGYNEQFF

J gene: TRBJ1-1
CDR3 length: 16
D gene: NA
clone size: NA
V gene: TRBV4-3
CDR3 DNA: TGCGCCAGCAGCCCTGGACACATCAAAGGGAACACTGAAGCTTTCTTT
CDR3 protein: CASSPGHIKGNTEAFF

J gene: TRBJ1-2
CDR3 length: 14
D gene: NA
clone size: NA
V gene: TRBV7-9
CDR3 DNA: TGTGCCAGCAGCCGAGGGGGACAAGGAGACGGCTACACCTTC
CDR3 protein: CASSRGGQGDGYTF

J gene: TRBJ2-7
CDR3 length: 15
D gene: NA
clone size: NA
V gene: TRBV29-1
CDR3 DNA: TGCAGCGTTGAACTAAACACCTTGAGGATATACGAGCAGTACTTC
CDR3 protein: CSVELNTLRIYEQYF

J gene: TRBJ2-7
CDR3 length: 12
D gene: NA
clone size: NA
V gene: TRBV25-1
CDR3 DNA: TGTGCCAGCAGTGCGGCGTCCTACGAGCAGTACTTC
CDR3 protein: CASSAASYEQYF

J gene: TRBJ2-5
CDR3 length: 14
D gene: NA
clone size: NA
V gene: TRBV5-8
CDR3 DNA: TGTGCCAGCAGCGTGGAACTGGAGCGGGAGACCCAGTACTTC
CDR3 protein: CASSVELERETQYF

J gene: TRBJ2-7
CDR3 length: 13
D gene: NA
clone size: few
V gene: TRBV4-2
CDR3 DNA: TGTGCCAGCAGCCAAGATTGGGGGTACGAGCAGTACTTC
CDR3 protein: CASSQDWGYEQYF

J gene: TRBJ2-2
CDR3 length: 12
D gene: NA
clone size: NA
V gene: TRBV19
CDR3 DNA: TGTGCCACCGCCGGGGACACCGGGGAGCTGTTTTTT
CDR3 protein: CATAGDTGELFF

J gene: TRBJ2-1
CDR3 length: 13
D gene: NA
clone size: NA
V gene: TRBV27
CDR3 DNA: TGTGCCAGCAGCCCCCGCTCGGCACGCGAGCAGTTCTTC
CDR3 protein: CASSPRSAREQFF

J gene: TRBJ1-2
CDR3 length: 11
D gene: NA
clone size: NA
V gene: TRBV29-1
CDR3 DNA: TGCAGCGTAGCCCCGGGGTATGGCTACACCTTC
CDR3 protein: CSVAPGYGYTF

J gene: TRBJ2-5
CDR3 length: 14
D gene: TRBD1
clone size: NA
V gene: TRBV7-9
CDR3 DNA: TGTGCCAGCAGCTTCACACCCCGGGACAGGGCCCAGTACTTC
CDR3 protein: CASSFTPRDRAQYF

J gene: TRBJ2-5
CDR3 length: 15
D gene: NA
clone size: NA
V gene: TRBV28
CDR3 DNA: TGTGCCAGCAGTCCCCGGGACCAAAAGCAAGAGACCCAGTACTTC
CDR3 protein: CASSPRDQKQETQYF

J gene: TRBJ2-7
CDR3 length: 15
D gene: TRBD1
clone size: NA
V gene: TRBV5-1
CDR3 DNA: TGCGCCAGCAGCCCGAGGACAGGGTTGAGATACGAGCAGTACTTC
CDR3 protein: CASSPRTGLRYEQYF

J gene: TRBJ1-2
CDR3 length: 12
D gene: NA
clone size: NA
V gene: TRBV2
CDR3 DNA: TGTGCCAGCAGTGGCAGGGTGGGCGGCTACACCTTC
CDR3 protein: CASSGRVGGYTF

J gene: TRBJ2-7
CDR3 length: 13
D gene: NA
clone size: few
V gene: TRBV7-9
CDR3 DNA: TGTGCCAGCAGCCCCAGGGGCGCCTACGAGCAGTACTTC
CDR3 protein: CASSPRGAYEQYF

J gene: TRBJ2-7
CDR3 length: 12
D gene: NA
clone size: few
V gene: TRBV19
CDR3 DNA: TGTGCCAGTAGTCCCGGGGATTACGAGCAGTACTTC
CDR3 protein: CASSPGDYEQYF

J gene: TRBJ2-1
CDR3 length: 15
D gene: TRBD2
clone size: NA
V gene: TRBV7-8
CDR3 DNA: TGTGCCAGCAGCTACCTAGCGGGAGATGGGAATGAGCAGTTCTTC
CDR3 protein: CASSYLAGDGNEQFF

J gene: TRBJ1-6
CDR3 length: 15
D gene: NA
clone size: NA
V gene: TRBV7-9
CDR3 DNA: TGTGCCAGCAGCTTCTCACCTAACATACGTTCACCCCTCCACTTT
CDR3 protein: CASSFSPNIRSPLHF

J gene: TRBJ1-1
CDR3 length: 15
D gene: TRBD1
clone size: once
V gene: TRBV13
CDR3 DNA: TGTGCCAGCAGTGTAGGGACAGGAACATACACTGAAGCTTTCTTT
CDR3 protein: CASSVGTGTYTEAFF

J gene: TRBJ2-5
CDR3 length: 15
D gene: TRBD2
clone size: NA
V gene: TRBV29-1
CDR3 DNA: TGCAGCGTAGGGACTAGCGGGAGGGTTGGAGAGACCCAGTACTTC
CDR3 protein: CSVGTSGRVGETQYF

J gene: TRBJ2-3
CDR3 length: 15
D gene: TRBD1
clone size: few
V gene: TRBV10-3
CDR3 DNA: TGTGCCATCAGTGAACCGGGACAGGGAACAGATACGCAGTATTTT
CDR3 protein: CAISEPGQGTDTQYF

J gene: TRBJ1-3
CDR3 length: 13
D gene: NA
clone size: NA
V gene: TRBV29-1
CDR3 DNA: TGCAGCGCGCTAGGGGGAGCCGGAAACACCATATATTTT
CDR3 protein: CSALGGAGNTIYF

J gene: TRBJ2-2
CDR3 length: 12
D gene: NA
clone size: NA
V gene: TRBV7-9
CDR3 DNA: TGTGCCAGCAGCTCGCGCACCGGGGAGCTGTTTTTT
CDR3 protein: CASSSRTGELFF

J gene: TRBJ1-4
CDR3 length: 20
D gene: NA
clone size: few
V gene: TRBV23-1
CDR3 DNA: TGCGCCAGCAGTCAAGCCCCTGTAGCTCAGGAGAAGGCGACAAATGAAAAACTGTTTTTT
CDR3 protein: CASSQAPVAQEKATNEKLFF

J gene: TRBJ2-7
CDR3 length: 15
D gene: NA
clone size: NA
V gene: TRBV7-7
CDR3 DNA: TGTGCCAGCAGCTTCCGGGACTTTGGCTCCTACGAGCAGTACTTC
CDR3 protein: CASSFRDFGSYEQYF

J gene: TRBJ2-7
CDR3 length: 15
D gene: NA
clone size: NA
V gene: TRBV4-2
CDR3 DNA: TGTGCCAGCAGCCAAGAGGGCGGACAGCCCTACGAGCAGTACTTC
CDR3 protein: CASSQEGGQPYEQYF